Presented here are 30 T cell receptor beta chains from one specimen sequenced in a study of OX40 agonist ivuxolimab in advanced cancers. This table comes from immunoSEQ multiplex PCR, and its TCRdb copy is limited to in-frame clones, with some not included. Of about 77,000 clones listed, about 90% are singletons. The specimen comprised CD4+ or CD8+ T cells sorted from blood, sampled in a trial of the OX40 agonist ivuxolimab. The receptors were sampled from an adult with an advanced solid tumor such as melanoma, head and neck, liver or kidney cancer.

CDR3 DNA sequence: TGTGCCAGTCGCGTTATCAGCGGGGATCAGCCCCAGCATTTT. It is translated as CASRVISGDQPQHF. This chain links TRBV19 with TRBJ1-5; D is ambiguous. V lost 8 bases to trimming and J lost 5 bases, with 16 bases between them. Germline V lookup: CDR1 LNHDA, CDR2 SQIVND (reference sequence). The CDR3 spans 14 residues.

V and J are TRBV20-1 and TRBJ2-3, with D unclear. The CDR3 extends over 11 amino acids. Germline-derived CDR1 and CDR2 are DFQATT and SNEGSKA (reference sequence). V lost 6 bases and J 1 base, leaving 5 bases between the germline ends. CDR3 in amino acids: CSAQRTDTQYF. DNA for the CDR3: TGCAGTGCGCAGCGCACAGATACGCAGTATTTT.

This rearrangement joins TRBV19 to TRBJ2-1, with 8 bases that match TRBD2. This CDR3 has 15 amino acids. With V trimmed by 4 bases and J by 0 bases, 2 bases remained unmatched. From germline, CDR1 is LNHDA and CDR2 SQIVND (reference sequence). The CDR3 protein is CASSTAGGSYNEQFF. In DNA form, the CDR3 reads TGTGCCAGTAGTACCGCGGGGGGCTCCTACAATGAGCAGTTCTTC.

This clone was seen once. The chain recombines TRBV5-8 with TRBJ2-7, with D unclear. The CDR3 is 11 residues long. In germline, CDR1 is SGHTS, CDR2 YDEGEE. The V and J ends lost 4 bases and 1 base respectively, with 3 bases between them. CDR3 bases: TGTGCCAGCAGCCGATCCTACGAGCAGTACTTC. Amino acid sequence: CASSRSYEQYF. Using reference TRBV5-8 and TRBJ2-7 for the parts outside the CDR3, the full variable domain is EAGVTQSPTHLIKTRGQQATLRCSPISGHTSVYWYQQALGLGLQFLLWYDEGEERNRGNFPPRFSGRQFPNYSSELNVNALELEDSALYLCASSRSYEQYFGPGTRLTVT.

This chain uses TRBV27 with TRBJ2-1; 7 bases map to TRBD1. The length of the CDR3 is 15 residues. V lost 5 bases, J lost 10 bases, and 14 bases stayed unmatched. The germline CDR1 and CDR2 sequences are MNHEY and SMNVEV (reference sequence). The CDR3 sequence: CASSLRTGHYGEQFF. The CDR3 DNA reads as TGTGCCAGCAGTCTGAGGACAGGCCACTACGGGGAGCAGTTCTTC.

V gene TRBV27 combines with J gene TRBJ2-2, with TRBD2 identical over 13 bases. Looked up from germline, CDR1 is MNHEY and CDR2 is SMNVEV (reference sequence). CDR3 length: 15 residues. The V segment lost 5 bases and the J segment 6 bases; nucleotides outside the gene matches: 3. DNA of the CDR3: TGTGCCAGCAGTGGACTAGCGGGAGTCGCCGGGGAGCTGTTTTTT. This sequence encodes CASSGLAGVAGELFF.

Points on this clone: The sample carries other DNA sequences with the same CDR3. The chain joins TRBV30 to TRBJ2-7; the D gene is possibly TRBD2 (6 bases). The CDR3 contains 12 residues. The germline V and J ends were trimmed by 0 bases and 4 bases, with 7 bases remaining between them. The germline V gene encodes CDR1 GTSNPN and CDR2 SVGIG (reference sequence). CDR3 nucleotides: TGTGCCTGGAGTGTAAGCGGGTACGAGCAGTACTTC. The encoded protein is CAWSVSGYEQYF.

This clone has only one observation. The CDR3 loop reads CASSLQGKATEAFF. DNA of the CDR3: TGTGCCAGCAGCTTGCAGGGGAAGGCCACTGAAGCTTTCTTT. The rearrangement uses TRBV7-9 and TRBJ1-1; tentatively, D is TRBD1 (6 bases). Looked up from germline, CDR1 is SEHNR and CDR2 is FQNEAQ (reference sequence). The V end lost 3 bases, the J end lost 4 bases, and 12 bases lay between the germline ends. This CDR3 region has 14 residues.

This sequence joins TRBV4-1 and TRBJ1-4, with 11 bases lining up with TRBD1. The CDR3 is 17 residues long. V shed 3 bases and J 5 bases; nucleotides not matched to a gene: 8. The germline V gene has CDR1 MGHRA and CDR2 YSYEKL. Here the CDR3 reads CASSQFRTGGANEKLFF. The DNA for the CDR3 is TGCGCCAGCAGCCAGTTTCGGACAGGGGGCGCGAATGAAAAACTGTTTTTT.

The chain has TRBV5-1 and TRBJ2-2; D uncertain. The CDR3 spans 15 residues. V was pared by 0 bases and J by 0 bases, with 6 bases between. Germline V lookup: CDR1 SGHRS, CDR2 YFSETQ. The CDR3 region is CASSLADANTGELFF. The CDR3 DNA follows: TGCGCCAGCAGCTTGGCCGATGCGAACACCGGGGAGCTGTTTTTT.

The rearrangement links TRBV2 to TRBJ1-1; D ambiguous. The V gene's germline CDR1 is SNHLY and CDR2 FYNNEI. Trimming shortened V by 9 bases and J by 2 bases, and 10 bases separated the two germline ends. The CDR3 is 12 amino acids. The CDR3 here is CASQDGNTEAFF. In DNA, the CDR3 is TGTGCCAGTCAGGACGGTAACACTGAAGCTTTCTTT.

CDR3 DNA: TGTGCCAGCAGTTCGCGACTAGCGGGGGCCTACGAGCAGTACTTC. Translating gives CASSSRLAGAYEQYF. This sequence joins TRBV27 and TRBJ2-7; 12 positions agree with TRBD2. Germline V gives CDR1 MNHEY, CDR2 SMNVEV (reference sequence). The CDR3 is 15 residues long. With 4 bases clipped from V and 2 bases from J, the junction kept 3 bases outside the gene matches.

The V and J genes are TRBV9 and TRBJ2-3; D is undetermined. The CDR3 totals 12 residues. V lost 4 bases and J lost 6, with 9 bases in between. Germline-derived CDR1 and CDR2 are SGDLS and YYNGEE. CDR3 nucleotides: TGTGCCAGCAGCACAGATGAGGATACGCAGTATTTT. Encoded protein: CASSTDEDTQYF.

The J gene is TRBJ2-3, the V gene TRBV9; either TRBD1 or TRBD2 may fit D (5 bases each). CDR3 length equals 15 residues. Germline V gives CDR1 SGDLS, CDR2 YYNGEE. Trimming took 2 bases from V and 1 from J, leaving 11 bases between them. The CDR3 is CASSVGVSGTDTQYF. The CDR3 DNA reads TGTGCCAGCAGCGTGGGGGTGTCGGGCACAGATACGCAGTATTTT.

The chain uses TRBV4-1 and TRBJ1-1; tentative D call: TRBD1 (6 bases). Germline V gene lookup returns CDR1 MGHRA and CDR2 YSYEKL. The CDR3 totals 15 residues. V lost 1 base, J lost 6 bases, and 15 bases lay in between. DNA of the CDR3: TGCGCCAGCAGCCAAGGGGGACACAGGGCACCTGAAGCTTTCTTT. Amino acids: CASSQGGHRAPEAFF.

This clone was found a few times. V usage is TRBV19 and J usage is TRBJ2-2; 10 nucleotides align to TRBD2. The CDR3 is made up of 15 amino acids. Losses at the gene ends were 7 bases for V and 4 bases for J; bases not matched to a gene: 6. The germline V gene encodes CDR1 LNHDA and CDR2 SQIVND (reference sequence). For the CDR3, the DNA is TGTGCCAGTATCTTTAGCGGGGGGTCCACCGGGGAGCTGTTTTTT. Translation gives CASIFSGGSTGELFF. The variable domain in full, completed from reference TRBV19 and TRBJ2-2, reads DGGITQSPKYLFRKEGQNVTLSCEQNLNHDAMYWYRQDPGQGLRLIYYSQIVNDFQKGDIAEGYSVSREKKESFPLTVTSAQKNPTAFYLCASIFSGGSTGELFFGEGSRLTVL.

This clone was counted between two and nine times. The chain carries TRBV19 and TRBJ1-2; D unclear. The V and J ends lost 3 bases and 8 bases respectively, with 7 bases between them. Germline-derived CDR1 and CDR2 are LNHDA and SQIVND (reference sequence). This CDR3 spans 11 amino acids. CDR3 in amino acids: CASSMQAGYTF. DNA for the CDR3: TGTGCCAGTAGTATGCAGGCCGGCTACACCTTC.

The rearrangement links TRBV10-2 to TRBJ2-3, with 8 bases that match TRBD2. CDR1 and CDR2 (germline): WSHSY, SAAADI. After removal of 2 bases from V and 7 bases from J, the junction contained 5 bases not matched to a gene. The CDR3 loop spans 14 amino acids. The CDR3 spells CASSEAGGRNTQYF. The CDR3 nucleotides are TGCGCCAGCAGTGAGGCGGGGGGCCGGAATACGCAGTATTTT.

The J gene is TRBJ1-5, the V gene TRBV6-6; 7 nucleotides agree with TRBD1. Germline V CDR1 and CDR2: MNHNY, SVGAGI (reference sequence). CDR3 size: 14 residues. Trimming took 7 bases from V and 9 from J; bases not matched to a gene: 12. CDR3 amino acids: CASTKGTDRGPQHF. DNA of the CDR3: TGTGCCAGCACCAAGGGGACAGACCGAGGGCCCCAGCATTTT.

Only one count was recorded for this clone. The rearrangement uses TRBV6-5 and TRBJ2-1, with a possible D match to TRBD1 (5 bases). Germline V gene lookup returns CDR1 MNHEY and CDR2 SVGAGI. The V gene lost 6 bases and the J gene lost 9 bases, with 12 bases spanning the gap. The CDR3 loop spans 12 amino acids. CDR3 bases: TGTGCCAGCAGCCGTACAGGCGGTGAGCAGTTCTTC. It yields the protein CASSRTGGEQFF.

This chain joins TRBV25-1 and TRBJ2-1; no reliable D call. Germline CDR1 MGHDK, CDR2 SYGVNS. The CDR3 runs to 15 residues. V was shortened by 8 bases and J by 0 bases, with 14 bases between the two germline ends. CDR3 in amino acids: CASSSRPSSYNEQFF. In nucleotides, the CDR3 is TGTGCCAGCTCGTCCCGTCCTAGCTCCTACAATGAGCAGTTCTTC.

The gene calls are TRBV4-3 and TRBJ1-2, with a tentative D call TRBD1 (5 bases). This CDR3 spans 15 amino acids. Trimming took 2 bases from V and 7 from J, leaving 17 bases between them. Germline assignment: CDR1 LGHNA and CDR2 YSLEER. The DNA of the CDR3 is TGCGCCAGCAGCCAACAGCGGGACTCGCGGGCTGGCTACACCTTC. Its translation is CASSQQRDSRAGYTF.

The chain is built from TRBV11-3 and TRBJ2-7; D is perhaps TRBD2 (5 bases). CDR1 SGHNT and CDR2 YENEEA come from the germline V gene. The CDR3 totals 14 residues. V lost 2 bases to trimming and J lost 5 bases, with 13 bases between them. CDR3 loop: CASSLWEWEHEQYF. CDR3 nucleotide sequence: TGTGCCAGCAGCTTATGGGAATGGGAGCACGAGCAGTACTTC. The whole variable domain, filled in from reference TRBV11-3 and TRBJ2-7, reads EAGVVQSPRYKIIEKKQPVAFWCNPISGHNTLYWYLQNLGQGPELLIRYENEEAVDDSQLPKDRFSAERLKGVDSTLKIQPAELGDSAVYLCASSLWEWEHEQYFGPGTRLTVT.

J is TRBJ2-2 and V is TRBV5-5; 13 bases agree with TRBD2. CDR1 SGHKS and CDR2 YYEKEE come from the germline V gene (reference sequence). J gave up 7 bases and V 1 base, and 4 bases lay outside the gene matches. This CDR3 contains 16 residues. This CDR3 reads CASSLTSGRVGGELFF. CDR3 coding DNA: TGTGCCAGCAGCTTGACTAGCGGGAGGGTTGGCGGGGAGCTGTTTTTT.

This clone was counted a single time. The gene calls are TRBV28 and TRBJ2-5, with TRBD2 matching 9 bases. Germline trimming cut 5 bases from V and 4 bases from J; bases unmatched to any gene: 11. Germline V gene sequence: CDR1 MDHEN, CDR2 SYDVKM. This CDR3 has 16 amino acids. In DNA, the CDR3 is TGTGCCAGCAGTCCTCTAGCGGGATGGGGGACAGAGACCCAGTACTTC. Translated, it gives CASSPLAGWGTETQYF. The whole variable domain, filled in from reference TRBV28 and TRBJ2-5, reads DVKVTQSSRYLVKRTGEKVFLECVQDMDHENMFWYRQDPGLGLRLIYFSYDVKMKEKGDIPEGYSVSREKKERFSLILESASTNQTSMYLCASSPLAGWGTETQYFGPGTRLLVL.

The chain uses TRBV5-4 and TRBJ2-5; 7 bases are a match to TRBD1. Trimming cost V 2 bases and J 5 bases; bases outside gene matches: 6. Germline CDR1 and CDR2: SGHNT and YYREEE (reference sequence). The CDR3 contains 14 residues. CDR3 in amino acids: CASSFNRGQETQYF. The CDR3, as DNA: TGTGCCAGCAGCTTTAATAGGGGGCAGGAGACCCAGTACTTC. The entire variable domain, with the rest obtained from reference TRBV5-4 and TRBJ2-5, is as follows: ETGVTQSPTHLIKTRGQQVTLRCSSQSGHNTVSWYQQALGQGPQFIFQYYREEENGRGNFPPRFSGLQFPNYSSELNVNALELDDSALYLCASSFNRGQETQYFGPGTRLLVL.

This sequence joins TRBV29-1 and TRBJ2-7; D not certain. Germline assignment: CDR1 SQVTM and CDR2 ANQGSEA. V was trimmed by 1 base and J by 2 bases, leaving 3 bases between them. The CDR3 totals 11 residues. The CDR3 protein is CSVEGTYEQYF. The CDR3 nucleotides are TGCAGCGTTGAAGGGACCTACGAGCAGTACTTC.

The J gene is TRBJ1-2, the V gene TRBV29-1; D possibly corresponds to TRBD1 (5 bases). CDR3 length equals 14 residues. Deletions cut 4 bases from V and 4 bases from J, with 16 bases between. Germline V lookup: CDR1 SQVTM, CDR2 ANQGSEA. CDR3 sequence: CSVAQGAWGYGYTF. The CDR3 coding sequence is TGCAGCGTTGCTCAAGGGGCATGGGGCTATGGCTACACCTTC.

The chain employs TRBV2 and TRBJ2-7; D is possibly TRBD1 or TRBD2 (5 bases each). Per germline, CDR1 SNHLY and CDR2 FYNNEI. The ends were cut back, 9 bases at V and 3 bases at J, with 18 bases in the middle. The CDR3 totals 14 residues. The chain's CDR3 is CASLAAEGNYEQYF. The CDR3 coding sequence is TGTGCCAGTTTGGCGGCTGAGGGGAACTACGAGCAGTACTTC.

This chain links TRBV2 with TRBJ1-5; perhaps TRBD1 as D (5 bases). This CDR3 comprises 15 residues. V shed 8 bases and J shed 11 bases, with 25 bases lying between them. CDR1 is SNHLY and CDR2 is FYNNEI in the germline V gene. CDR3 in DNA: TGTGCCAGCTCCGACGGTACGGGACCCCGTACAGCCCAGCATTTT. It codes for CASSDGTGPRTAQHF.